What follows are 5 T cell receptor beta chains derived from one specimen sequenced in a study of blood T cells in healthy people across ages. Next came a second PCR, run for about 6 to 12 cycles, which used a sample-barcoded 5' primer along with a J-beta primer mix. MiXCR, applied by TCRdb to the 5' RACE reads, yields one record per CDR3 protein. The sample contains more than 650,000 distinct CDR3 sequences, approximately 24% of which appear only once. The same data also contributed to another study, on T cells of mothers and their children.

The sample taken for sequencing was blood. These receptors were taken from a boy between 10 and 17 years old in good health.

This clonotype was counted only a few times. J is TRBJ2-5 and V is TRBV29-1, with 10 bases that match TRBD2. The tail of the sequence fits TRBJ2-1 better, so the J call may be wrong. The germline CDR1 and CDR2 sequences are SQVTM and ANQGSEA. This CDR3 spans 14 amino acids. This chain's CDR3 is CSVDSGGYYNEQFF. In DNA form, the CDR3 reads TGCAGCGTGGATAGCGGGGGGTACTACAATGAGCAGTTCTTC.

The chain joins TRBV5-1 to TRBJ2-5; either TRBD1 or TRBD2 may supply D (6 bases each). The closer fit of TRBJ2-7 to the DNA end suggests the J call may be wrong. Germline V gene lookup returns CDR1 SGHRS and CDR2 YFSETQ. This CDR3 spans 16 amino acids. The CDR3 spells CASSLRLLTGADEQYF. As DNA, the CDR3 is TGCGCCAGCAGCTTGAGGCTCCTAACGGGGGCAGACGAGCAGTACTTC.

The CDR3 region is CASSPLAGDSNEQFF. CDR3 nucleotide sequence: TGTGCCAGCAGTCCACTAGCGGGAGACAGCAATGAGCAGTTCTTC. The chain recombines TRBV28 with TRBJ2-1; 11 positions match TRBD2. Germline V gene lookup returns CDR1 MDHEN and CDR2 SYDVKM. The CDR3 length is 15 residues. With 5 bases clipped from V and 6 bases from J, the junction kept 6 bases outside the gene matches.

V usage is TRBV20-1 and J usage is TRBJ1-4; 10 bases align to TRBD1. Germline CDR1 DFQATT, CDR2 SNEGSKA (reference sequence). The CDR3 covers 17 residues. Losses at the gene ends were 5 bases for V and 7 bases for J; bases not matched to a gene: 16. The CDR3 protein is CSAGVVTGGPHIEKLFF. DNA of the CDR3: TGCAGTGCTGGGGTTGTGACAGGGGGCCCCCATATTGAAAAACTGTTTTTT.

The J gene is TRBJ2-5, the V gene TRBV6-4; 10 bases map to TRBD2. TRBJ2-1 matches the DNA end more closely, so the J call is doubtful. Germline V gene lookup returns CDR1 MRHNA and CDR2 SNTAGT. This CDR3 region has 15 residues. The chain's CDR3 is CASSALAGAVNEQFF. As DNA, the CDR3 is TGTGCCAGCAGTGCCCTAGCGGGGGCCGTAAATGAGCAGTTCTTC.